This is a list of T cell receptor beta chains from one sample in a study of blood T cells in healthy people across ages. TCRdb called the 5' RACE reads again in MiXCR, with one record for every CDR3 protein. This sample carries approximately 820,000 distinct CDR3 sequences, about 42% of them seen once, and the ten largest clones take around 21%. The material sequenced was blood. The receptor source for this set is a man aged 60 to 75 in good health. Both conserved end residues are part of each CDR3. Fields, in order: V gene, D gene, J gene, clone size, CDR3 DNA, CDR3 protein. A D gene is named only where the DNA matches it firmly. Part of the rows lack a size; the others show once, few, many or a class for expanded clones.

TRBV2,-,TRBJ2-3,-,TGTGCCAGCAGCTTGACAGAAGCCGCGCAGTATTTT,CASSLTEAAQYF
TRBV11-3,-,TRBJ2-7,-,TGTACCAGCAGCATTAACTCCTACGAGCAGTACTTC,CTSSINSYEQYF
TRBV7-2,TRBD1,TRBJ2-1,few,TGTGCCAGCAGCTCAACTTCCGGGACAGGGTACAATGAGCAGTTCTTC,CASSSTSGTGYNEQFF
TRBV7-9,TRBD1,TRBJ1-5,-,TGTGCCAGCAGCTTAGGGGGGACAGGGGCTAATCAGCCCCAGCATTTT,CASSLGGTGANQPQHF
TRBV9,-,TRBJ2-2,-,TGTGCCAGCAGTTGGCCTCGAGGGGGGGGAAACACCGGGGAGCTGTTTTTT,CASSWPRGGGNTGELFF
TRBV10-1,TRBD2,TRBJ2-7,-,TGCGCCAGCGGTCGCGGGGGCTCCTACGAGCAGTACTTC,CASGRGGSYEQYF
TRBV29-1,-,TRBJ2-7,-,TGCAGCGTTGAGGGGACGGGTGACGAGCAGTACTTC,CSVEGTGDEQYF
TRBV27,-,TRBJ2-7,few,TGTGCCAGCAGTTTTAAGGGTCCAGGGTACGAGCAGTACTTC,CASSFKGPGYEQYF
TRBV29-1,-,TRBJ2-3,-,TGCAGCGTTTCTCGGGACAGCACAGATACGCAGTATTTT,CSVSRDSTDTQYF
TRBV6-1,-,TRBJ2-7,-,TGTGCCAGCAGTGTTTCGGACACGTACGAGCAGTACTTC,CASSVSDTYEQYF
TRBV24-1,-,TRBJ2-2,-,TGTGCCACCAGTGGGAAAGAGAACACCGGGGAGCTGTTTTTT,CATSGKENTGELFF
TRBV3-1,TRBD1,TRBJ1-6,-,TGTGCCAGCAGCCAAGGAGGGACAGGGGATTCACCCCTCCACTTT,CASSQGGTGDSPLHF
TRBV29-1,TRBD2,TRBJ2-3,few,TGCAGCACAGCTAGCGGGGAAGATACGCAGTATTTT,CSTASGEDTQYF
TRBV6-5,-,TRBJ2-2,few,TGTGCCAGCAGTTACGGGGACGGTGCCGGGGAGCTGTTTTTT,CASSYGDGAGELFF
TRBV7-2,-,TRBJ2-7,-,TGTGCCAGCAGCTCGTGGGGGAGCAACGAGCAGTACTTC,CASSSWGSNEQYF
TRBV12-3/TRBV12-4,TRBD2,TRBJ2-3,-,TGTGCCAGCACCCCCCCGTTAACTTCTAGCGGGGGAAAGCAGTATTTT,CASTPPLTSSGGKQYF
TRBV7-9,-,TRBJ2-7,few,TGTGCCAGCAGCTTAATCGGGGGGCTGAGTGGCGAGCAGTACTTC,CASSLIGGLSGEQYF
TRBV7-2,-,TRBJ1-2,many,TGTGCCAGCAGCTTAGCGTCGGGGGCGAGCTATGGCTACACCTTC,CASSLASGASYGYTF
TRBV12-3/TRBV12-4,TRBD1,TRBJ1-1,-,TGTGCCAGCAGTTTTAGGGACAGGGGAATGGTTAACACTGAAGCTTTCTTT,CASSFRDRGMVNTEAFF
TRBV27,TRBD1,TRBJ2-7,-,TGTGCCAGCAGAACCTCACAGGGGGCGGTCTACGAGCAGTACTTC,CASRTSQGAVYEQYF
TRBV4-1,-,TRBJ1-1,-,TGCGCCAGCAGCCAAGATCCAATTTGGTGCTCTGGGGCTTTCTTT,CASSQDPIWCSGAFF
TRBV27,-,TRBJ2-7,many,TGTGCCAGCAAAGCTCGCGACGGAGGATCCTACGAGCAGTACTTC,CASKARDGGSYEQYF
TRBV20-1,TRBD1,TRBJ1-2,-,TGCAGCATACTACAGGGGGGATATGGCTACACCTTC,CSILQGGYGYTF
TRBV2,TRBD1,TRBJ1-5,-,TGTGCCAGCAAAATGACCCAGGGAGGGGGCGATCAGCCCCAGCATTTT,CASKMTQGGGDQPQHF
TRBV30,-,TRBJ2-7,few,TGTGCCTGGAGTGCCCCAGAGGGCCCCTACGAGCAGTACTTC,CAWSAPEGPYEQYF
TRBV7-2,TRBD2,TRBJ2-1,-,TGTGCCAGCAGCTTAGGCGGGACTAGTCGCAATGAGCAGTTCTTC,CASSLGGTSRNEQFF
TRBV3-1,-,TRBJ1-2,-,TGTGCCAGCAGCCCCCGATATCCCAACTATGGCTACACCTTC,CASSPRYPNYGYTF
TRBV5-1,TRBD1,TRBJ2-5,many,TGCGCCAGCAGCCCGACAGGGGAGGCAGAGACCCAGTACTTC,CASSPTGEAETQYF